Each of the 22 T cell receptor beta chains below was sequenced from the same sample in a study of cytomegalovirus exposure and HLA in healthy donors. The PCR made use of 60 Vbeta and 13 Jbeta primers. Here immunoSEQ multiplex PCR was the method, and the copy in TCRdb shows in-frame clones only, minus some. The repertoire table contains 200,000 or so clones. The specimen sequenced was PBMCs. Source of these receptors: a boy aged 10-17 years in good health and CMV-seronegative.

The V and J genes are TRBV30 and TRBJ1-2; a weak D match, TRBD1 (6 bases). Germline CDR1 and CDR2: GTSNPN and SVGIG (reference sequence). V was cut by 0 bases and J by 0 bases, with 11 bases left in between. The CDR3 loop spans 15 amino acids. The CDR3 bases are TGTGCCTGGAGTGTACCAGGGGAAACTAACTATGGCTACACCTTC. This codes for CAWSVPGETNYGYTF. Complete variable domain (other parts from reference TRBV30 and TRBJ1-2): SQTIHQWPATLVQPVGSPLSLECTVEGTSNPNLYWYRQAAGRGLQLLFYSVGIGQISSEVPQNLSASRPQDRQFILSSKKLLLSDSGFYLCAWSVPGETNYGYTFGSGTRLTVV.

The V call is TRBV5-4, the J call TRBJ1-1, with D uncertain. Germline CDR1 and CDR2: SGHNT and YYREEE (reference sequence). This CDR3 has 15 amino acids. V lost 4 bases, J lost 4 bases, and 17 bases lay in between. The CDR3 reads CASSLFANSSTEAFF. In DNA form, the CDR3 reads TGTGCCAGCAGCCTTTTCGCTAACTCGTCCACTGAAGCTTTCTTT.

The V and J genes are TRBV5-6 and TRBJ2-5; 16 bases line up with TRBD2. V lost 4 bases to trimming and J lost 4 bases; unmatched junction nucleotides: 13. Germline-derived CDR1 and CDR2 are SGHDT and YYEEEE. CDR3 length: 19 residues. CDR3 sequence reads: CASSPAPGTSGGAGETQYF. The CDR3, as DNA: TGTGCCAGCAGCCCCGCTCCCGGGACTAGCGGGGGGGCCGGAGAGACCCAGTACTTC.

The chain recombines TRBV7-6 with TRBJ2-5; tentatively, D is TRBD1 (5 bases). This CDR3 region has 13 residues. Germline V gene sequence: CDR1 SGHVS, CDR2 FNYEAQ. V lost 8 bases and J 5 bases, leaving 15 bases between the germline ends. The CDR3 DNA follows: TGTGCCAGCGGCGTGGGGCCCTTTGAGACCCAGTACTTC. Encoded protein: CASGVGPFETQYF.

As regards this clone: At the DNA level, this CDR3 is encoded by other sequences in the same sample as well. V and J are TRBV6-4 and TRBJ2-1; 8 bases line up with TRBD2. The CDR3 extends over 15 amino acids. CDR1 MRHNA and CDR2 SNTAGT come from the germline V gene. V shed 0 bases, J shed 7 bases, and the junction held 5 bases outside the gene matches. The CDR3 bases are TGTGCCAGCAGTGACTCTTCCGGGGGGGCGAATGAGCAGTTCTTC. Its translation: CASSDSSGGANEQFF.

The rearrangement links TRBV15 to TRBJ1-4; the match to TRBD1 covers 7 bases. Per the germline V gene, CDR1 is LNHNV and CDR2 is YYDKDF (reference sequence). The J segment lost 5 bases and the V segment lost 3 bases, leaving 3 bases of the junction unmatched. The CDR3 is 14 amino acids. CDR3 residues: CATSSSRGNEKLFF. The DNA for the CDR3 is TGTGCCACCAGCAGTTCCAGGGGGAATGAAAAACTGTTTTTT.

The CDR3 DNA is TGTGCCAGCAGTCTGGGCGGGGGGAATGCAGATACGCAGTATTTT. The encoded protein is CASSLGGGNADTQYF. V usage is TRBV6-6 and J usage is TRBJ2-3, with 8 bases matching TRBD2. Germline V gene sequence: CDR1 MNHNY, CDR2 SVGAGI (reference sequence). The V segment lost 5 bases and the J segment 4 bases; nucleotides outside the gene matches: 8. The CDR3 totals 15 residues.

The CDR3 reads CASSQGQSADEQFF. In DNA, the CDR3 is TGCGCCAGCAGCCAGGGACAGTCCGCGGATGAGCAGTTCTTC. The chain employs TRBV5-1 and TRBJ2-1; 7 bases are a match to TRBD1. The CDR3 is 14 amino acids. Germline assignment: CDR1 SGHRS and CDR2 YFSETQ. The ends lost 4 bases at V and 8 bases at J; junction bases unmatched: 9.

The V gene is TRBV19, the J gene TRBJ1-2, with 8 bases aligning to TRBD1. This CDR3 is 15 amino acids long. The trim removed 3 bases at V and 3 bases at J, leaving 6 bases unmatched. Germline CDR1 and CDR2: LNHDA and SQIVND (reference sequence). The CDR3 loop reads CASSMNRGGYYGYTF. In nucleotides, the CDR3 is TGTGCCAGTAGTATGAACAGGGGGGGGTACTATGGCTACACCTTC.

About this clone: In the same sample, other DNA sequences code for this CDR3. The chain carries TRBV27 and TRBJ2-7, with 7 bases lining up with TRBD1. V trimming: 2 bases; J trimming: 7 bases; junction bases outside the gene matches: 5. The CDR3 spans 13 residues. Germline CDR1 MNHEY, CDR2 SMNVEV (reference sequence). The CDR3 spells CASSLNRGYEQYF. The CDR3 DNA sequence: TGTGCCAGCAGTTTAAACAGGGGTTATGAGCAGTACTTC.

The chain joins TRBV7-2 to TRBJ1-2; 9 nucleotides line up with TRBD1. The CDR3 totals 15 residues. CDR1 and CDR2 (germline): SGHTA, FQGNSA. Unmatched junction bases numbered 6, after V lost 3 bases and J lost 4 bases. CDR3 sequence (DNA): TGTGCCAGCAGCTTCGTCGGGACAGGGAGCTATGGCTACACCTTC. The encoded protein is CASSFVGTGSYGYTF. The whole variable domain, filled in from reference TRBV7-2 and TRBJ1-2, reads GAGVSQSPSNKVTEKGKDVELRCDPISGHTALYWYRQSLGQGLEFLIYFQGNSAPDKSGLPSDRFSAERTGGSVSTLTIQRTQQEDSAVYLCASSFVGTGSYGYTFGSGTRLTVV.

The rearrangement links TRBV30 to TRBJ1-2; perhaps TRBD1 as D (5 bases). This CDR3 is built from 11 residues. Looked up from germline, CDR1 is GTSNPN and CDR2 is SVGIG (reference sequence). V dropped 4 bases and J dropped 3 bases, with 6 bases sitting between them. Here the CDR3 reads CAWKQDYGYTF. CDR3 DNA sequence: TGTGCCTGGAAACAGGACTATGGCTACACCTTC. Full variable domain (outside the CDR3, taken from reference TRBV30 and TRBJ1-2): SQTIHQWPATLVQPVGSPLSLECTVEGTSNPNLYWYRQAAGRGLQLLFYSVGIGQISSEVPQNLSASRPQDRQFILSSKKLLLSDSGFYLCAWKQDYGYTFGSGTRLTVV.

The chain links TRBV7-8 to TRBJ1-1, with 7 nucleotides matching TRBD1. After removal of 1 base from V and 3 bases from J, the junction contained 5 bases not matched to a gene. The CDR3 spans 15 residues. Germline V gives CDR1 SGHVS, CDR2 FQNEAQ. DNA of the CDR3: TGTGCCAGCAGCTTAGAAACCGGGACAGACACTGAAGCTTTCTTT. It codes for CASSLETGTDTEAFF.

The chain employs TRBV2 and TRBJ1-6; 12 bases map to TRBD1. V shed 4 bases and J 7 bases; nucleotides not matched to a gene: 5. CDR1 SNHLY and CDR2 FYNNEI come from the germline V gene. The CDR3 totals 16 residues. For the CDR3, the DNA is TGTGCCAGCAGTGCCTGGGACAGGGGGCAAAATTCACCCCTCCACTTT. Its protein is CASSAWDRGQNSPLHF.

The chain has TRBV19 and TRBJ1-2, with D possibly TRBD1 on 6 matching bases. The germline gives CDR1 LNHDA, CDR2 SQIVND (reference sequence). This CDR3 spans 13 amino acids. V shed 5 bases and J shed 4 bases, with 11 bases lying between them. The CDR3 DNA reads TGTGCCAGTAGTTACAGGGAGCTCTATGGCTACACCTTC. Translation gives CASSYRELYGYTF.

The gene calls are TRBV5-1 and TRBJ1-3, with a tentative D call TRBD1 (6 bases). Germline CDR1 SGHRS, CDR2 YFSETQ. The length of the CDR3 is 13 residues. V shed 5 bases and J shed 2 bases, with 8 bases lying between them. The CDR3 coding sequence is TGCGCCAGCAGACCAGGGGCTGGAAACACCATATATTTT. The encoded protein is CASRPGAGNTIYF.

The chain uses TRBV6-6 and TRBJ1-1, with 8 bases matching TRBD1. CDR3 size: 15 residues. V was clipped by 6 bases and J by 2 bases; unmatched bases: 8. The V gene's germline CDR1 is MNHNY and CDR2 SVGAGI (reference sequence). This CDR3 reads CASSLGQGRNTEAFF. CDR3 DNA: TGTGCCAGCAGCCTCGGACAGGGCAGAAACACTGAAGCTTTCTTT.

CDR3 coding DNA: TGTGCCAGCAGCCCCCCCGGGGGGGGGTACCAAGAGACCCAGTACTTC. Translated, it gives CASSPPGGGYQETQYF. The J gene is TRBJ2-5, the V gene TRBV28, with 8 bases identical to TRBD2. The CDR3 length is 16 residues. The V and J ends lost 6 bases and 0 bases, in that order; junction bases with no gene match: 9. Germline-derived CDR1 and CDR2 are MDHEN and SYDVKM. Full variable domain (remainder filled in from reference TRBV28 and TRBJ2-5): DVKVTQSSRYLVKRTGEKVFLECVQDMDHENMFWYRQDPGLGLRLIYFSYDVKMKEKGDIPEGYSVSREKKERFSLILESASTNQTSMYLCASSPPGGGYQETQYFGPGTRLLVL.

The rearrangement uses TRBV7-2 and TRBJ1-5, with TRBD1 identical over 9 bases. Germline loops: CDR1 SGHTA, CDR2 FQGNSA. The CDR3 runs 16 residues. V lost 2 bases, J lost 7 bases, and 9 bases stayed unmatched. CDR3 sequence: CASSLSGTGLGQPQHF. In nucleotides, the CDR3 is TGTGCCAGCAGCTTATCCGGGACAGGGCTTGGCCAGCCCCAGCATTTT.

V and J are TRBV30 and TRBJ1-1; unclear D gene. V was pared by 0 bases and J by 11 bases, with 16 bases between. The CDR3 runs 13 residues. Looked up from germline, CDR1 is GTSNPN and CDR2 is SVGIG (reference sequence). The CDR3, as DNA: TGTGCCTGGAGTGTTTCCCAGAGCGCGACGGCTTTCTTT. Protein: CAWSVSQSATAFF. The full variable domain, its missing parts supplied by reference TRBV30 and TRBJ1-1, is SQTIHQWPATLVQPVGSPLSLECTVEGTSNPNLYWYRQAAGRGLQLLFYSVGIGQISSEVPQNLSASRPQDRQFILSSKKLLLSDSGFYLCAWSVSQSATAFFGQGTRLTVV.

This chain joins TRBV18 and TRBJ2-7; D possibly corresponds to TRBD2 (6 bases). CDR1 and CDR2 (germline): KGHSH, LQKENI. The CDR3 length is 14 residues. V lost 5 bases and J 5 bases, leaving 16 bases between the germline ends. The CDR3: CASSGLQSGDEQYF. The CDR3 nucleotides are TGTGCCAGCTCAGGGCTTCAGTCGGGGGACGAGCAGTACTTC. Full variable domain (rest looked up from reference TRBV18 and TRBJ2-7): NAGVMQNPRHLVRRRGQEARLRCSPMKGHSHVYWYRQLPEEGLKFMVYLQKENIIDESGMPKERFSAEFPKEGPSILRIQQVVRGDSAAYFCASSGLQSGDEQYFGPGTRLTVT.

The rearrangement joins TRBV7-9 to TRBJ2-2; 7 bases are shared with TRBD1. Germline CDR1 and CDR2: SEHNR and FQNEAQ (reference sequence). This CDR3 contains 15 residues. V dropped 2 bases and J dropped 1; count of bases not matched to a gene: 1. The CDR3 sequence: CASSLRQGNTGELFF. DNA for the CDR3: TGTGCCAGCAGCTTACGACAGGGGAACACCGGGGAGCTGTTTTTT.